Detailed here is one T cell receptor (beta chain). This specimen belongs to a study of blood T cell repertoires in COVID-19. Whole-study context: Both acute and convalescent COVID-19 samples were obtained from the United States, Italy and Spain. In each case, the material was cDNA or gDNA derived from T cells, B-cell-depleted T cells, or PBMCs.

In the authors' methods: How many nucleated cells were present was estimated from reference gene primer amplification. This table comes from immunoSEQ multiplex PCR, and its TCRdb copy is limited to in-frame clones, with some not included. V and J calls and clone size are given by that table; D and trimming were obtained from the DNA. The repertoire holds about 260,000 clones, with under 90% as singletons. The specimen was peripheral blood. The TCR originated in a man in his sixties with acute or convalescent COVID-19.

CDR3 residues: CASRPSAGTRPTDTQYF. The CDR3 coding sequence is TGCGCCAGCAGACCCTCCGCCGGGACTAGGCCCACAGATACGCAGTATTTT. The chain recombines TRBV5-1 with TRBJ2-3, with 8 bases fitting TRBD2. The CDR3 totals 17 residues. The V gene end was trimmed by 5 bases and the J gene end by 2 bases; junction bases not matched to a gene: 13. Germline CDR1 is SGHRS and CDR2 is YFSETQ.